What follows are 27 T cell receptor beta chains derived from one specimen sequenced in a study of T cell repertoires in cytomegalovirus infection (dated by TCRdb to the late 2010s). The run used an Illumina HiSeq 1500. TCRdb ran its own pipeline on the public reads, namely fastp trimming at Q25 and MiXCR clone calling, and kept in-frame beta chains. Under each unique CDR3 protein, matching rows form one entry showing the most common genes and DNA. Here the sample has around 310,000 distinct CDR3 sequences; just under 30% occur a single time. The ten biggest clones cover about 20% of the sample. These receptors have no known antigen. This specimen's treatment or condition label, interpreted: in vitro stimulation with specific CMV peptide epitopes to enrich CMV-specific T cells. The specimen comprised cultured PBMCs, sampled from culture after CMV antigen stimulation. The receptors here all came from a human donor in good health (CMV status not recorded). Some clones in this sample may be carry-over from other donors' samples.

V gene TRBV27 combines with J gene TRBJ1-1; no definite D call. Trimming pared 6 bases from V and 4 bases from J, leaving 18 bases between. Germline V gene lookup returns CDR1 MNHEY and CDR2 SMNVEV (reference sequence). CDR3 size: 15 residues. CDR3 protein: CASRPLAGAGTEAFF. In DNA, the CDR3 is TGTGCCAGCAGGCCTTTAGCGGGCGCTGGCACTGAAGCTTTCTTT.

This clonotype was counted between two and nine times. The V and J genes are TRBV6-1 and TRBJ1-2, with TRBD1 as a possible D gene (5 bases). Germline lookup yields CDR1 MNHNS and CDR2 SASEGT. The length of the CDR3 is 13 residues. The V gene lost 0 bases and the J gene lost 9 bases, with 11 bases spanning the gap. The CDR3 spells CASSEAGTRSYTF. In nucleotides, the CDR3 is TGTGCCAGCAGTGAAGCCGGGACGAGGAGCTACACCTTC.

CDR3 amino acids: CASGRPGLHQPGELFF. DNA of the CDR3: TGTGCCAGCGGACGACCGGGACTCCATCAACCCGGGGAGCTGTTTTTT. This chain connects TRBV27 to TRBJ2-2; D may be TRBD2 (6 bases). Trimming removed 8 bases from V and 6 bases from J, with 22 bases in between. The CDR3 is 16 amino acids. Germline V gives CDR1 MNHEY, CDR2 SMNVEV (reference sequence).

The chain carries TRBV7-8 and TRBJ2-5, with D maybe TRBD1 (6 bases). V was clipped by 4 bases and J by 5 bases, with 20 bases between them. CDR1 and CDR2 from the germline V gene are SGHVS and FQNEAQ. This CDR3 is 16 amino acids long. The CDR3 DNA reads TGTGCCAGCAGCTATCGACGACAGGAACCTCGGGAGACCCAGTACTTC. Its protein is CASSYRRQEPRETQYF.

The gene calls are TRBV7-9 and TRBJ2-1; D remains unclear. Trimming left V 10 bases short and J 1 base short, with 14 bases between. Germline V gene lookup returns CDR1 SEHNR and CDR2 FQNEAQ (reference sequence). This CDR3 spans 14 amino acids. CDR3 bases: TGTGCCACGAATAGGCTCGATTCCTACAATGAGCAGTTCTTC. Protein sequence: CATNRLDSYNEQFF. The variable domain in full, with the rest retrieved from reference TRBV7-9 and TRBJ2-1, is DTGVSQNPRHKITKRGQNVTFRCDPISEHNRLYWYRQTLGQGPEFLTYFQNEAQLEKSRLLSDRFSAERPKGSFSTLEIQRTEQGDSAMYLCATNRLDSYNEQFFGPGTRLTVL.

The chain recombines TRBV7-8 with TRBJ1-1, with D tentatively TRBD1 (6 bases). The CDR3 is 19 amino acids. The V end lost 0 bases, the J end lost 2 bases, and 22 bases lay between the germline ends. From germline, CDR1 is SGHVS and CDR2 FQNEAQ. CDR3 coding DNA: TGTGCCAGCAGCTTAGCGCGGTCGTCCCGCGGACAGTATAACACTGAAGCTTTCTTT. Protein product: CASSLARSSRGQYNTEAFF.

The genes are TRBV7-9 and TRBJ2-3; possibly TRBD1 for D (6 bases). Per the germline V gene, CDR1 is SEHNR and CDR2 is FQNEAQ (reference sequence). Trimming took off 4 bases at V and 0 bases at J, with 14 bases between the two ends. The CDR3 sequence is 16 residues long. The CDR3 protein is CASSSPQGSSTDTQYF. CDR3 in DNA: TGTGCCAGCAGCTCCCCCCAGGGGTCGAGCACAGATACGCAGTATTTT.

This chain joins TRBV27 and TRBJ1-5, with TRBD1 matching 7 bases. Per germline, CDR1 MNHEY and CDR2 SMNVEV (reference sequence). The junction had 8 bases not matched to a gene; V was cut back by 5 bases and J by 4 bases. The CDR3 is 15 amino acids. The CDR3 region is CASSRSDRPNQPQHF. The CDR3 region has the DNA TGTGCCAGCAGTCGGTCGGACAGGCCGAATCAGCCCCAGCATTTT.

This rearrangement joins TRBV10-3 to TRBJ2-2; 12 bases align to TRBD2. Looked up from germline, CDR1 is ENHRY and CDR2 is SYGVKD. V trimming: 0 bases; J trimming: 2 bases; junction bases outside the gene matches: 4. The CDR3 extends over 18 amino acids. The DNA of the CDR3 is TGTGCCATCAGTGAGTCGCGGACTAGCGGGACCAACACCGGGGAGCTGTTTTTT. As protein: CAISESRTSGTNTGELFF.

The chain joins TRBV7-2 to TRBJ2-1; a possible D gene is TRBD2 (6 bases). The CDR3 extends over 16 amino acids. Per germline, CDR1 SGHTA and CDR2 FQGNSA. V was trimmed by 4 bases and J by 1 base, leaving 14 bases between them. DNA for the CDR3: TGTGCCAGCAGCTCCCACGTACGGGGGTCCTACAATGAGCAGTTCTTC. It encodes CASSSHVRGSYNEQFF.

This clonotype has only a few counts. The genes are TRBV7-3 and TRBJ2-1; TRBD2 agrees at 11 bases. Germline values: CDR1 SGHTA, CDR2 FQGTGA. This CDR3 is 16 amino acids long. The V gene end was trimmed by 1 base and the J gene end by 7 bases; junction bases not matched to a gene: 6. In DNA, the CDR3 is TGTGCCAGCAGCTTAATAGCGGGGGGGCCAGGGAATGAGCAGTTCTTC. This encodes CASSLIAGGPGNEQFF.

This chain connects TRBV12-3 or TRBV12-4 to TRBJ2-1; D unresolved. CDR3 length: 14 residues. V was clipped by 5 bases and J by 2 bases, with 10 bases between them. For the CDR3, the DNA is TGTGCCAGCAGTCCTATGAGAGCCTACAATGAGCAGTTCTTC. It is translated as CASSPMRAYNEQFF.

CDR3: CSARLNRGVNIQYF. CDR3 coding DNA: TGCAGTGCGAGATTGAATAGGGGGGTGAACATTCAGTACTTC. This chain uses TRBV20-1 with TRBJ2-4; D is perhaps TRBD1 or TRBD2 (6 bases each). CDR1 is DFQATT and CDR2 is SNEGSKA in the germline V gene (reference sequence). The ends were cut back, 6 bases at V and 7 bases at J, with 19 bases in the middle. CDR3 length: 14 residues.

The chain combines TRBV19 with TRBJ1-2; possible D gene TRBD1, 5 bases. The ends were cut back, 0 bases at V and 8 bases at J, with 13 bases in the middle. The CDR3 is 14 amino acids. From germline, CDR1 is LNHDA and CDR2 SQIVND (reference sequence). The CDR3 bases are TGTGCCAGTAGTATAGATTCCGGGGGGAGCGGCTACACCTTC. This gives the protein CASSIDSGGSGYTF.

J is TRBJ1-2 and V is TRBV19, with D perhaps TRBD1 (5 bases). Germline-derived CDR1 and CDR2 are LNHDA and SQIVND (reference sequence). CDR3 size: 14 residues. Trimming removed 7 bases from V and 4 bases from J, with 16 bases in between. CDR3 DNA: TGTGCCAGTACTACTACAAAAGGGGCCTATGGCTACACCTTC. Its protein is CASTTTKGAYGYTF.

This chain joins TRBV7-6 and TRBJ1-1; D is perhaps TRBD1 (5 bases). The germline V gene encodes CDR1 SGHVS and CDR2 FNYEAQ. This CDR3 contains 13 residues. V was trimmed by 5 bases and J by 4 bases, leaving 11 bases between them. The chain's CDR3 is CASSPWDRTEAFF. CDR3 in DNA: TGTGCCAGCAGCCCCTGGGACCGCACTGAAGCTTTCTTT.

In this sample, this clonotype turned up a few times. The chain carries TRBV6-1 and TRBJ2-7, with D uncertain. The germline V gene has CDR1 MNHNS and CDR2 SASEGT. Between the trimmed V and J ends, which lost 5 bases and 4 bases, there was a span of 9 bases. The CDR3 sequence is 12 residues long. CDR3 DNA: TGTGCCAGCAGTTGGGTCCGGTACGAGCAGTACTTC. Residues: CASSWVRYEQYF.

The V gene is TRBV27, the J gene TRBJ2-7; a weak D match, TRBD2 (5 bases). The length of the CDR3 is 18 residues. The ends were cut back, 9 bases at V and 4 bases at J, with 31 bases in the middle. Germline V gene data show CDR1 as MNHEY and CDR2 as SMNVEV (reference sequence). In DNA, the CDR3 is TGTGCCAGTTCAAGGTCGGGTCGGCGAGCGGAGCTCTTTTACGAGCAGTACTTC. Protein: CASSRSGRRAELFYEQYF.

V and J are TRBV7-8 and TRBJ2-6, with D uncertain. The V end was cut by 5 bases, the J end by 4 bases, with 15 bases between. This CDR3 spans 16 amino acids. In germline, CDR1 is SGHVS, CDR2 FQNEAQ. CDR3 residues: CASSPPLGNGANVLTF. Written as DNA, the CDR3 is TGTGCCAGCAGCCCCCCGTTGGGGAACGGGGCCAACGTCCTGACTTTC. The whole variable domain, filled in from reference TRBV7-8 and TRBJ2-6, reads GAGVSQSPRYKVAKRGQDVALRCDPISGHVSLFWYQQALGQGPEFLTYFQNEAQLDKSGLPSDRFFAERPEGSVSTLKIQRTQQEDSAVYLCASSPPLGNGANVLTFGAGSRLTVL.

This clonotype was detected a few times. The V and J genes are TRBV7-6 and TRBJ2-4; 8 bases map to TRBD1. V shed 4 bases, J shed 0 bases, and the junction held 8 bases outside the gene matches. Germline lookup yields CDR1 SGHVS and CDR2 FNYEAQ. This CDR3 region has 17 residues. The CDR3 spells CASSSYRGEKAKNIQYF. CDR3 in DNA: TGTGCCAGCAGCTCCTACAGGGGGGAGAAAGCCAAAAACATTCAGTACTTC.

The chain carries TRBV7-9 and TRBJ2-3, with 15 bases that match TRBD2. The V gene's germline CDR1 is SEHNR and CDR2 FQNEAQ (reference sequence). The CDR3 consists of 20 residues. The V gene end was trimmed by 3 bases and the J gene end by 7 bases; junction bases not matched to a gene: 17. Here the CDR3 reads CASSLAPGLAGGKLWYTQYF. The CDR3, as DNA: TGTGCCAGCAGCTTGGCCCCGGGACTAGCGGGAGGAAAGTTGTGGTATACGCAGTATTTT.

This clonotype came up a few times. This chain links TRBV7-8 with TRBJ1-5, with 8 bases that match TRBD1. The CDR3 contains 15 residues. Germline V gene data show CDR1 as SGHVS and CDR2 as FQNEAQ. J lost 7 bases, V lost 5 bases, and 10 bases had no gene match. CDR3 DNA: TGTGCCAGCAGCCTCCGCGGCAGGGGGCAACAGCCCCAGCATTTT. Translating it yields CASSLRGRGQQPQHF.

This rearrangement joins TRBV12-3 or TRBV12-4 to TRBJ1-2, with unresolved D. The CDR3 consists of 13 residues. V was pared by 1 base and J by 10 bases, with 13 bases between. The CDR3 DNA is TGTGCCAGCAGTTTAGAACGGGGTATCTACTACACCTTC. Protein sequence: CASSLERGIYYTF.

The chain carries TRBV4-2 and TRBJ2-7; weak D call: TRBD1 (6 bases). CDR3 size: 13 residues. Germline V gene sequence: CDR1 LGHNA, CDR2 YNFKEQ. The ends were cut back, 7 bases at V and 1 base at J, with 11 bases in the middle. The CDR3 sequence: CASTQGSSYEQYF. DNA of the CDR3: TGTGCCAGCACCCAGGGGAGTTCCTACGAGCAGTACTTC.

J is TRBJ1-1 and V is TRBV25-1, with D possibly matching TRBD1 (6 bases). V was cut by 3 bases and J by 4 bases, with 18 bases left in between. This CDR3 contains 16 residues. Germline V lookup: CDR1 MGHDK, CDR2 SYGVNS. This CDR3 reads CASSEGGGALGTEAFF. The CDR3 region has the DNA TGTGCCAGCAGTGAGGGGGGGGGGGCGCTGGGCACTGAAGCTTTCTTT.

V gene TRBV12-3 or TRBV12-4 combines with J gene TRBJ1-1, with no clear D. V lost 5 bases to trimming and J lost 3 bases, with 10 bases between them. The CDR3 is 13 amino acids. This CDR3 reads CASSPRAYTEAFF. CDR3 coding DNA: TGTGCCAGCAGTCCACGGGCGTACACTGAAGCTTTCTTT.

This clonotype occurred many times. The chain joins TRBV19 to TRBJ2-7, with D perhaps matching TRBD1 (5 bases). The germline V and J ends were trimmed by 5 bases and 6 bases, with 14 bases remaining between them. The germline CDR1 and CDR2 sequences are LNHDA and SQIVND (reference sequence). The CDR3 extends over 13 amino acids. Here the CDR3 reads CASSVGRRGEQYF. As DNA, the CDR3 is TGTGCCAGTAGTGTGGGTCGAAGGGGCGAGCAGTACTTC.